This paragraph reports one T cell receptor beta chain. This clonotype was observed a handful of times. This receptor's antigen is unknown. Per-nucleotide qualities are absent, and no much larger clonotype sits a single base away. This specimen's treatment or condition label, per the study, means: allogeneic hematopoietic cell transplantation with graft depleted of TCRalphabeta T cells and CD19 B cells. The children who served as transplant recipients had been given grafts of TCRalphabeta/CD19-depleted allogeneic hematopoietic cells. The sample originates from a study of T-cell reconstitution after alpha-beta-depleted transplantation in children (dated by TCRdb to the mid-2010s). Turning to the overall study: Using TCR repertoire profiling, the study followed T-cell immune reconstitution in a quantitative way in children after TCRalphabeta/CD19-depleted allogeneic hematopoietic cell transplantation. Overall study outcomes, separate from this receptor: The apparently early recovery of alphabetaT-cell counts about two months after transplant reportedly depended on only several hundred rapidly expanded clones that came from non-depleted graft cells. Hyperexpanded clone frequencies declined over subsequent months; after one year, T-cell counts and TCRbeta diversity were mostly attributed to newly produced T cells. In some patients, high TCRbeta diversity at day 60 was attributed to recipient T cells and intrathymic progenitors that had survived conditioning.

The library was built by means of PCR. The sequencer was an Illumina HiSeq 2500. TCR library preparation used molecular barcoding, with unique molecular identifiers applied to normalize quantification of the TCRbeta repertoire. TCRdb handled the public reads itself, with Q25 trimming in fastp and clone calling in MiXCR, and kept productive beta chains. Records with the same CDR3 protein are collapsed into one entry carrying the most frequent genes and DNA. The sample data list over 150,000 distinct CDR3 sequences, and approximately 6.8% of these were observed just once. The ten largest make up under 5% of the sample. V is pared back by 3 bases and J by 3 bases, with 13 bases lying between the germline termini. The germline V gene yields MRHNA for CDR1 and SNTAGT for CDR2. Measured from the cysteine to the phenylalanine, the CDR3 is 15 residues long. Just CDR3 DNA is preserved here, 45 bases in frame from base 1.

This clonotype was sampled from a girl under three years old with combined immunodeficiency, due to receive a stem cell transplant. Here the chain combines TRBV6-4 and TRBJ2-3; TRBD2 is a possible D gene, resting on 6 matching bases. This specimen consisted of PBMCs, obtained before TCRalphabeta/CD19-depleted stem cell transplant. The CDR3 region has the sequence CASSEGKGGTDTQYF. The DNA reads as follows: TGTGCCAGCAGTGAAGGCAAAGGAGGGACAGATACGCAGTATTTT.